This TCR beta chain was retrieved from a study of Tregs in tolerant kidney transplant recipients. Study-level points and caveats: Tolerant patients' donor-specific Tregs expanded beyond overall Tregs, suggesting antigen-driven growth. Validation in larger populations is needed because few patients were studied.

A word on this clone: Its antigen is undetermined. The read finishes 3 residues shy of the CDR3 end, and the germline J gene is used to complete it.

Unstimulated regulatory T cells (CD4+CD25+CD127-), CD4+CD25- non-regulatory cells, CD4 and CD8 cells were FACS-sorted from thawed PBMCs. The table came from immunoSEQ multiplex PCR; TCRdb's copy has only in-frame clones and leaves some out. This sample's clone table lists 30,000 to 35,000 clones. The germline V gene encodes CDR1 SEHNR and CDR2 FQNEAQ (reference sequence). The V end was cut by 5 bases, the J end by 3 bases, with 13 bases between. This CDR3 has 14 residues. The clonotype was recovered from a human donor who received a combined kidney and bone marrow transplant. The sample here was CD8+ T cells from blood, taken before the transplant. J is TRBJ1-2 and V is TRBV7-9; D may be TRBD1 (6 bases). This CDR3 reads CASSHRVGDYGYTF. The CDR3 DNA, read in part, is TGTGCCAGCAGCCACAGGGTTGGCGACTATGGC.